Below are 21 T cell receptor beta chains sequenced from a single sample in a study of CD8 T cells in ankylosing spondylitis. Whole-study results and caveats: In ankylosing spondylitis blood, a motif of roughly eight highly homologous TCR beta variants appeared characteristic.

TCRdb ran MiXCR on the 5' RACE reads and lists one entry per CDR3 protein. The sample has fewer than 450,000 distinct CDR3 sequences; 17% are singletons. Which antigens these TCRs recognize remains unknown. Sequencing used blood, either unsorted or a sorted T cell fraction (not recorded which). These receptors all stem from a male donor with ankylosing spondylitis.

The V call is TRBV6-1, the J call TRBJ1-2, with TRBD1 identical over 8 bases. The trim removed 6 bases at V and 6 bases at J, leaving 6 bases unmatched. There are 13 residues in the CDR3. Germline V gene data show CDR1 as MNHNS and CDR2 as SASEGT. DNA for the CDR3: TGTGCCAGCAGGCTGACAGGGGCGGATGGCTACACCTTC. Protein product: CASRLTGADGYTF.

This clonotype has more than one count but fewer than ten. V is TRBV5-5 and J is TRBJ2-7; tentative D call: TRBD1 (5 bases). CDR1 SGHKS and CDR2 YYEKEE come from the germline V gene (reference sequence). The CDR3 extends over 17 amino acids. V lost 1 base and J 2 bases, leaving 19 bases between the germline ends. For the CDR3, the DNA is TGTGCCAGCAGCTTGCAAACAGGTGTAGGTAAGGCCTACGAGCAGTACTTC. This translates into CASSLQTGVGKAYEQYF.

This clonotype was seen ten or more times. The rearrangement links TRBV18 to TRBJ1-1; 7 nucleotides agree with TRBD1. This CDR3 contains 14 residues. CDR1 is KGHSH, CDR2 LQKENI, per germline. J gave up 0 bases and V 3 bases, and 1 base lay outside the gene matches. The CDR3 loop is CASSPDRVNTEAFF. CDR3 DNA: TGTGCCAGCTCACCCGACAGGGTGAACACTGAAGCTTTCTTT.

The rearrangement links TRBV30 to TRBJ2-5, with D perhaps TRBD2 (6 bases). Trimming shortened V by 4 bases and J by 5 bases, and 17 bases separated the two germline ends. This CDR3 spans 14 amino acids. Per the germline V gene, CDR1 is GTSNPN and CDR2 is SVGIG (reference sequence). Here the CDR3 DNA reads TGTGCCTGGATGCGCGGGCCGAGCGGGGAGACCCAGTACTTC. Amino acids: CAWMRGPSGETQYF. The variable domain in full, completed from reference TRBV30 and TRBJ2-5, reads SQTIHQWPATLVQPVGSPLSLECTVEGTSNPNLYWYRQAAGRGLQLLFYSVGIGQISSEVPQNLSASRPQDRQFILSSKKLLLSDSGFYLCAWMRGPSGETQYFGPGTRLLVL.

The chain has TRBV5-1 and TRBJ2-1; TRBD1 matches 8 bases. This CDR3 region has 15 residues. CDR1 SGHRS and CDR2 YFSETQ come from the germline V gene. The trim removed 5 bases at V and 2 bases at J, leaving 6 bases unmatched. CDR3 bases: TGCGCCAGCAGACCCGGACAGGGAACCTACAATGAGCAGTTCTTC. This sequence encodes CASRPGQGTYNEQFF.

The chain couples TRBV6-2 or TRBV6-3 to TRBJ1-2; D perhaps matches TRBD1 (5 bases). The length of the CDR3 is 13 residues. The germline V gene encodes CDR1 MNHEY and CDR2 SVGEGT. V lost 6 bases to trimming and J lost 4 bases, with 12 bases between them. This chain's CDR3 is CASRSDGTYGYTF. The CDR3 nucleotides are TGTGCCAGCAGGTCCGACGGGACCTATGGCTACACCTTC.

The CDR3 nucleotides read TGTGCCAGCAGCCAAGAGGGGGGGAACACTGAAGCTTTCTTT. This encodes CASSQEGGNTEAFF. The V call is TRBV4-2, the J call TRBJ1-1; the D gene is possibly TRBD1 (5 bases). This CDR3 has 14 residues. The germline V and J ends were trimmed by 0 bases and 1 base, with 6 bases remaining between them. Germline lookup yields CDR1 LGHNA and CDR2 YNFKEQ.

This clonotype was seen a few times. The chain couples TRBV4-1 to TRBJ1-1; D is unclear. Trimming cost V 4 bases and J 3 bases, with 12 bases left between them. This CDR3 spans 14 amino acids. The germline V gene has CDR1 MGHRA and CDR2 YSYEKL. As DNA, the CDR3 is TGCGCCAGCAGCCGGCCCGGCCTGGACACTGAAGCTTTCTTT. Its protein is CASSRPGLDTEAFF.

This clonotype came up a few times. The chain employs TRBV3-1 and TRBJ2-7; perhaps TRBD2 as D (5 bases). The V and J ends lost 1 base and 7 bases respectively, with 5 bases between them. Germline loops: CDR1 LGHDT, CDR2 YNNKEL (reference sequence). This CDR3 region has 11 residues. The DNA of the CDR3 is TGTGCCAGCAGCCAAGCGGGGGAGCAGTACTTC. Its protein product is CASSQAGEQYF.

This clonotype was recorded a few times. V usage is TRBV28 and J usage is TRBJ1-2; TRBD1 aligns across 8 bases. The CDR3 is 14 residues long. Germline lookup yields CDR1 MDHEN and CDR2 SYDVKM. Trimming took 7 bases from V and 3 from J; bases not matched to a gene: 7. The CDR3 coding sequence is TGTGCCAGCAAAAGGGACAGGCATTACTATGGCTACACCTTC. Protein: CASKRDRHYYGYTF.

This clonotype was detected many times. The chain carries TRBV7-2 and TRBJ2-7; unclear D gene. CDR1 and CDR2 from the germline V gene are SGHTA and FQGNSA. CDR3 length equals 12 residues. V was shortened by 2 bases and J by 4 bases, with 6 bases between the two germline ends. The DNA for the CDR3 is TGTGCCAGCAGCTTACCCCGATACGAGCAGTACTTC. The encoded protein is CASSLPRYEQYF. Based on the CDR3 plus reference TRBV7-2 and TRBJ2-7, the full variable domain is GAGVSQSPSNKVTEKGKDVELRCDPISGHTALYWYRQSLGQGLEFLIYFQGNSAPDKSGLPSDRFSAERTGGSVSTLTIQRTQQEDSAVYLCASSLPRYEQYFGPGTRLTVT.

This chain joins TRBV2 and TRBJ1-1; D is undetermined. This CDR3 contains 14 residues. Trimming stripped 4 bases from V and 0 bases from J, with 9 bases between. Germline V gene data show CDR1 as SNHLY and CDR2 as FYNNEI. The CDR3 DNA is TGTGCCAGCAGTGCCAGCCCTTTGAACACTGAAGCTTTCTTT. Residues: CASSASPLNTEAFF.

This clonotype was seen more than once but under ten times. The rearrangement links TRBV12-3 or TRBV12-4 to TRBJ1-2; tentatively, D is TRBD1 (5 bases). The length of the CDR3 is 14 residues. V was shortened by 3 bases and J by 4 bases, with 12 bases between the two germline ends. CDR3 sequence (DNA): TGTGCCAGCAGTTTTGACAGTTCCAGCTATGGCTACACCTTC. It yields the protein CASSFDSSSYGYTF.

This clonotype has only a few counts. CDR3 sequence reads: CASSLFLNQPQHF. The CDR3 nucleotides are TGCGCCAGCAGCTTGTTCCTTAATCAGCCCCAGCATTTT. The V call is TRBV5-1, the J call TRBJ1-5; D is unclear. Trimming shortened V by 1 base and J by 4 bases, and 6 bases separated the two germline ends. In germline, CDR1 is SGHRS, CDR2 YFSETQ. CDR3 length equals 13 residues.

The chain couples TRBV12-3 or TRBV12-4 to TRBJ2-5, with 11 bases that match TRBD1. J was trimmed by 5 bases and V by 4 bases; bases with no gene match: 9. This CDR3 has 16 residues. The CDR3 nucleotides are TGTGCCAGCAGTTCCGGGACAGGGGGGAGAGCGGAGACCCAGTACTTC. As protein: CASSSGTGGRAETQYF.

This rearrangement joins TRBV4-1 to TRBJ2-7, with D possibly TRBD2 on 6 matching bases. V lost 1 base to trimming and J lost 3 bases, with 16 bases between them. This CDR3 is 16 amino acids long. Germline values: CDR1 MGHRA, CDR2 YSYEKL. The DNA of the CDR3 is TGCGCCAGCAGCCAAGGTGGAGGGAAAGGTGACTACGAGCAGTACTTC. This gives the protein CASSQGGGKGDYEQYF.

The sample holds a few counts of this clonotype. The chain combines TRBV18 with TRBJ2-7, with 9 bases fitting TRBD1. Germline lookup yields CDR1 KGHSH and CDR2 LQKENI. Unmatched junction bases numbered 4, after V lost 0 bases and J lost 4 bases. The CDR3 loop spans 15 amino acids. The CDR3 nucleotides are TGTGCCAGCTCACCACCGGGACAGGGCGCATACGAGCAGTACTTC. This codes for CASSPPGQGAYEQYF.

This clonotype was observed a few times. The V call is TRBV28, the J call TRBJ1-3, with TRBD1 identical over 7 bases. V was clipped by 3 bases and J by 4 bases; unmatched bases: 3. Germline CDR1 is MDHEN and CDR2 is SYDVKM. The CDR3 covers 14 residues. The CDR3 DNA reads TGTGCCAGCAGTTTTGGAGGGGGCGGAAACACCATATATTTT. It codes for CASSFGGGGNTIYF.

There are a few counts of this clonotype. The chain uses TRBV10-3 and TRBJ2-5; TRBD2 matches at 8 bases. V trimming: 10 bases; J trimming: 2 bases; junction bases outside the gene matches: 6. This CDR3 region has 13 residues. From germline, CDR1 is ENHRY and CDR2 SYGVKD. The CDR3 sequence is CATESSGQETQYF. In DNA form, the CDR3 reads TGTGCCACCGAGTCTAGCGGGCAAGAGACCCAGTACTTC.

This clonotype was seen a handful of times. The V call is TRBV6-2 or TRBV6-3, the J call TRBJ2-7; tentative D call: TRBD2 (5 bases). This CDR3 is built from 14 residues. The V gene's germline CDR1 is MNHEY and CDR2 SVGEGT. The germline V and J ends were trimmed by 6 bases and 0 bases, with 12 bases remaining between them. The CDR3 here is CASSLPAGSYEQYF. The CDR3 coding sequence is TGTGCCAGCAGCCTCCCCGCGGGCTCCTACGAGCAGTACTTC.

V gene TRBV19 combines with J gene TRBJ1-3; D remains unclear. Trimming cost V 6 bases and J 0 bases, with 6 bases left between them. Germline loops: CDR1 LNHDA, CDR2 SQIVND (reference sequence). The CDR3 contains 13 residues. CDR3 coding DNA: TGTGCCAGTAGGGCGAACTCTGGAAACACCATATATTTT. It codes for CASRANSGNTIYF.